The 12 T cell receptor beta chains below were found in one sample sequenced in a study of blood T cell repertoires in COVID-19 (dated by TCRdb to 2020 to 2022). Libraries came from the immunoSEQ multiplex PCR assay. TCRdb holds this immuneACCESS table with in-frame rearrangements only. Some clones are missing; in checked studies, unresolved V genes explain under half, and the rest has no known cause. This sample gives about 58,000 clones in total; more than 85% of them show up just once. Clones ranked in the top ten supply under 8% of the sample. Sequenced material: peripheral blood. The receptors shown here come from a human donor with active COVID-19. The donor label of this sample is uncertain.

The gene calls are TRBV11-2 and TRBJ2-4, with D unresolved. The CDR3 runs 13 residues. Per germline, CDR1 SGHAT and CDR2 FQNNGV. V was trimmed by 0 bases and J by 5 bases, leaving 5 bases between them. This CDR3 is CASSLDEENIQYF. The DNA of the CDR3 is TGTGCCAGCAGCTTAGACGAGGAAAACATTCAGTACTTC.

The rearrangement links TRBV2 to TRBJ2-7; D unclear. V was pared by 6 bases and J by 3 bases, with 15 bases between. This CDR3 has 14 amino acids. The germline V gene has CDR1 SNHLY and CDR2 FYNNEI. The CDR3 spells CASRPLLPGYEQYF. The CDR3 DNA is TGTGCCAGCAGGCCCCTCCTCCCAGGCTACGAGCAGTACTTC. Supplemented by reference TRBV2 and TRBJ2-7, the full variable domain reads EPEVTQTPSHQVTQMGQEVILRCVPISNHLYFYWYRQILGQKVEFLVSFYNNEISEKSEIFDDQFSVERPDGSNFTLKIRSTKLEDSAMYFCASRPLLPGYEQYFGPGTRLTVT.

This sequence joins TRBV19 and TRBJ2-3; 8 bases match TRBD2. This CDR3 has 15 residues. Germline assignment: CDR1 LNHDA and CDR2 SQIVND (reference sequence). With V trimmed by 3 bases and J by 4 bases, 6 bases remained unmatched. The DNA for the CDR3 is TGTGCCAGTAGTATCCAAGCGGGAGTGGCAGATACGCAGTATTTT. This codes for CASSIQAGVADTQYF. Full variable domain (missing parts from reference TRBV19 and TRBJ2-3): DGGITQSPKYLFRKEGQNVTLSCEQNLNHDAMYWYRQDPGQGLRLIYYSQIVNDFQKGDIAEGYSVSREKKESFPLTVTSAQKNPTAFYLCASSIQAGVADTQYFGPGTRLTVL.

The chain is built from TRBV7-3 and TRBJ2-3; the match to TRBD1 covers 7 bases. The CDR3 length is 15 residues. V shed 3 bases and J 1 base; nucleotides not matched to a gene: 4. CDR1 SGHTA and CDR2 FQGTGA come from the germline V gene. The CDR3 DNA is TGTGCCAGCAGCTTTAATACAGGGGGCACAGATACGCAGTATTTT. It yields the protein CASSFNTGGTDTQYF. Based on the CDR3 plus reference TRBV7-3 and TRBJ2-3, the full variable domain is GAGVSQTPSNKVTEKGKYVELRCDPISGHTALYWYRQSLGQGPEFLIYFQGTGAADDSGLPNDRFFAVRPEGSVSTLKIQRTERGDSAVYLCASSFNTGGTDTQYFGPGTRLTVL.

The rearrangement joins TRBV27 to TRBJ2-1; a possible D gene is TRBD2 (5 bases). The CDR3 sequence is 14 residues long. Trimming left V 4 bases short and J 2 bases short, with 9 bases between. Germline V gene sequence: CDR1 MNHEY, CDR2 SMNVEV (reference sequence). The CDR3 bases are TGTGCCAGCAGTTCCCGGACTGCCTACAATGAGCAGTTCTTC. It translates to CASSSRTAYNEQFF.

CDR3 residues: CASSLTGRRVATNEKLFF. The DNA of the CDR3 is TGTGCCAGCAGCCTGACAGGGCGCCGCGTGGCAACTAATGAAAAACTGTTTTTT. The V and J genes are TRBV11-2 and TRBJ1-4; TRBD1 agrees at 7 bases. The CDR3 is 18 residues long. Germline V gene data show CDR1 as SGHAT and CDR2 as FQNNGV. The V and J ends lost 5 bases and 0 bases, in that order; junction bases with no gene match: 12.

The rearrangement joins TRBV27 to TRBJ1-1, with D unresolved. CDR1 MNHEY and CDR2 SMNVEV come from the germline V gene (reference sequence). This CDR3 contains 16 residues. V was shortened by 2 bases and J by 2 bases, with 15 bases between the two germline ends. This CDR3 is CASSLVSVAGNTEAFF. DNA for the CDR3: TGTGCCAGCAGTTTAGTCTCAGTTGCGGGCAACACTGAAGCTTTCTTT.

V and J are TRBV3-1 (or the pseudogene TRBV3-2) and TRBJ2-5; TRBD2 agrees at 8 bases. V gave up 0 bases and J gave up 5 bases; unmatched junction bases: 5. The CDR3 loop spans 15 amino acids. Per the germline V gene, CDR1 is LGHDT and CDR2 is YNNKEL (reference sequence). DNA for the CDR3: TGTGCCAGCAGCCAAGACAGCCGCGGGAGGGAGACCCAGTACTTC. Encoded protein: CASSQDSRGRETQYF.

This rearrangement joins TRBV19 to TRBJ2-3; 7 nucleotides match TRBD1. With V trimmed by 4 bases and J by 1 base, 8 bases remained unmatched. CDR1 is LNHDA and CDR2 is SQIVND in the germline V gene (reference sequence). CDR3 length equals 16 residues. The CDR3 is CASSTLRGGGTDTQYF. CDR3 nucleotide sequence: TGTGCCAGTAGTACCCTCCGAGGGGGCGGCACAGATACGCAGTATTTT.

This rearrangement joins TRBV2 to TRBJ2-5; TRBD2 matches at 8 bases. The junction had 4 bases not matched to a gene; V was cut back by 4 bases and J by 3 bases. Germline V gene data show CDR1 as SNHLY and CDR2 as FYNNEI. There are 14 residues in the CDR3. CDR3 bases: TGTGCCAGCAGTGTAGTTAGCGGGGAAGAGACCCAGTACTTC. Translation: CASSVVSGEETQYF. The full variable domain, rest sourced from reference TRBV2 and TRBJ2-5, is EPEVTQTPSHQVTQMGQEVILRCVPISNHLYFYWYRQILGQKVEFLVSFYNNEISEKSEIFDDQFSVERPDGSNFTLKIRSTKLEDSAMYFCASSVVSGEETQYFGPGTRLLVL.

There are a few counts of this clone. This rearrangement joins TRBV3-1 (or the pseudogene TRBV3-2) to TRBJ2-7; maybe TRBD1 (5 bases). With 4 bases removed from V and 2 bases from J, the gap between germline ends came to 12 bases. CDR1 LGHDT and CDR2 YNNKEL come from the germline V gene (reference sequence). This CDR3 has 14 residues. For the CDR3, the DNA is TGTGCCAGCAGCCTAGGGGATGGGGCCTACGAGCAGTACTTC. Protein product: CASSLGDGAYEQYF.

The rearrangement links TRBV5-6 to TRBJ2-1; D might be TRBD1 (5 bases). V was shortened by 0 bases and J by 7 bases, with 20 bases between the two germline ends. The germline gives CDR1 SGHDT, CDR2 YYEEEE. CDR3 length: 17 residues. CDR3 nucleotide sequence: TGTGCCAGCAGCTTGGGGTTGAGTGTGGGGCTAAAGAATGAGCAGTTCTTC. Translated: CASSLGLSVGLKNEQFF.